Sequencing of this TCR beta chain was carried out in a study of OX40 agonist ivuxolimab in advanced cancers. Study details: Hepatocellular carcinoma, melanoma, renal cell or head and neck cancer was diagnosed in the dose-escalation patients.

Collection of blood occurred at baseline, at cycle 4 day 1, and at cycle 7 day 1. General study results and limits: Antigen specificity was not determined for the expanded peripheral T cells.

With V trimmed by 6 bases and J by 6 bases, 7 bases remained unmatched. Germline lookup yields CDR1 MDHEN and CDR2 SYDVKM. CDR3 size: 14 residues. Regarding this clone: What it binds is not known.

Here immunoSEQ multiplex PCR was the method, and the copy in TCRdb shows in-frame clones only, minus some. Of under 20,000 clones listed, approximately 80% are singletons. The origin of this receptor is an adult with an advanced solid tumor such as melanoma, head and neck, liver or kidney cancer. Source: CD4+ or CD8+ T cells sorted from blood, taken in a trial of the OX40 agonist ivuxolimab. The chain carries TRBV28 and TRBJ1-5; TRBD1 matches 8 bases. The CDR3 reads CASSRRTGSQPQHF. As DNA, the CDR3 is TGTGCCAGCAGCCGAAGGACAGGGAGTCAGCCCCAGCATTTT.